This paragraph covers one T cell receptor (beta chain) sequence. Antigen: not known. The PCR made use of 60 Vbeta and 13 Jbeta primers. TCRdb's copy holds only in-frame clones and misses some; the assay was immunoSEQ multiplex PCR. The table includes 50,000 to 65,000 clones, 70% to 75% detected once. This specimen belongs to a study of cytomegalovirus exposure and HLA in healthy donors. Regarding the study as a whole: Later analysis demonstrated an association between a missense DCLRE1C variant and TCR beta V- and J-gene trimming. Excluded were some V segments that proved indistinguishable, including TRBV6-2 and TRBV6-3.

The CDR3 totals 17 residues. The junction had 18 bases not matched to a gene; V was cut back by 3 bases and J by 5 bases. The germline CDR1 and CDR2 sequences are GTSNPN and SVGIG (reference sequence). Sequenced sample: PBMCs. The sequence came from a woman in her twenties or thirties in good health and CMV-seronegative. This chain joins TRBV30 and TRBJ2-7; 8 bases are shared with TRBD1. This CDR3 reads CAWSLTGGSSRGHEQYF. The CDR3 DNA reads TGTGCCTGGAGCCTCACAGGGGGATCCTCACGGGGCCACGAGCAGTACTTC.